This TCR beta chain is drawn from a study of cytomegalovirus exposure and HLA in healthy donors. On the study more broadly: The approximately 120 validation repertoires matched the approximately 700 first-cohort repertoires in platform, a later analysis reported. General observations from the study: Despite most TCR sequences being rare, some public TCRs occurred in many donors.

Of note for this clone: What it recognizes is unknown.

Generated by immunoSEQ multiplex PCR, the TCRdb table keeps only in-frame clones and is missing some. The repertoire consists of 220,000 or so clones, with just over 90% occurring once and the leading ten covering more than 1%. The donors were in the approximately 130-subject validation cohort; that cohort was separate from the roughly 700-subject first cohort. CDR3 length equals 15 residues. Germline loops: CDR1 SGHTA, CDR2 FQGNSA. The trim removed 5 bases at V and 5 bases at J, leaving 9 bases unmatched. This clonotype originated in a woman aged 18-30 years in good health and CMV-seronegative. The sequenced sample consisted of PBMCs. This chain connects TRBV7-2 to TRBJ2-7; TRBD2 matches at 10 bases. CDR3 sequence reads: CASSQEIAGGNEQYF. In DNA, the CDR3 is TGTGCCAGCAGCCAAGAGATAGCGGGAGGAAACGAGCAGTACTTC.